This T cell receptor beta chain came from a study of control samples from healthy donors and cancer patients. Clones were read by immunoSEQ multiplex PCR, and TCRdb kept only the in-frame ones, dropping some. Among about 90,000 clones listed, roughly 93% were seen once. CDR3 size: 17 residues. V gave up 5 bases and J gave up 3 bases, with 23 bases separating them. Germline CDR1 and CDR2: LNHDA and SQIVND (reference sequence). The chain employs TRBV19 and TRBJ2-7; the D gene is possibly TRBD1 (7 bases). The sample consisted of blood. The receptor's source is a woman aged 25 to 39 in good health. The CDR3 sequence: CASSAGTAIEHGYEQYF. The CDR3, as DNA: TGTGCCAGTAGTGCGGGGACAGCGATAGAACACGGCTACGAGCAGTACTTC. The whole variable domain, filled in from reference TRBV19 and TRBJ2-7, reads DGGITQSPKYLFRKEGQNVTLSCEQNLNHDAMYWYRQDPGQGLRLIYYSQIVNDFQKGDIAEGYSVSREKKESFPLTVTSAQKNPTAFYLCASSAGTAIEHGYEQYFGPGTRLTVT.